One sample yielded the 16 T cell receptor beta chains listed below, sequenced in a study of blood T cell repertoires in COVID-19. Generated by immunoSEQ multiplex PCR, the TCRdb table keeps only in-frame clones and is missing some. The table lists approximately 100,000 clones, 70% to 85% of them singletons. Source material: peripheral blood. The receptors were sampled from a woman older than 75 with active or convalescent COVID-19.

CDR3 nucleotides: TGTGCCAGCACCCTATCCTCTGGGGCCAACGTCCTGACTTTC. This gives the protein CASTLSSGANVLTF. The chain is built from TRBV28 and TRBJ2-6, with D hard to call. Deletions cut 7 bases from V and 0 bases from J, with 7 bases between. Germline assignment: CDR1 MDHEN and CDR2 SYDVKM. CDR3 length equals 14 residues.

The rearrangement joins TRBV9 to TRBJ1-2; D call uncertain. The CDR3 consists of 14 residues. The germline V and J ends were trimmed by 1 base and 4 bases, with 11 bases remaining between them. Germline CDR1 and CDR2: SGDLS and YYNGEE. The CDR3, as DNA: TGTGCCAGCAGCGTAAACAGTCTTGCCTATGGCTACACCTTC. The encoded protein is CASSVNSLAYGYTF.

V and J are TRBV3-1 (or the pseudogene TRBV3-2) and TRBJ2-3, with D perhaps TRBD2 (5 bases). This CDR3 contains 14 residues. Germline V gives CDR1 LGHDT, CDR2 YNNKEL (reference sequence). V was shortened by 5 bases and J by 2 bases, with 11 bases between the two germline ends. This CDR3 is CASSAGRATDTQYF. The CDR3, as DNA: TGTGCCAGCAGCGCGGGCCGTGCCACAGATACGCAGTATTTT.

The chain employs TRBV11-3 and TRBJ1-4, with D unresolved. This CDR3 is 13 amino acids long. The V end lost 1 base, the J end lost 8 bases, and 8 bases lay between the germline ends. The germline CDR1 and CDR2 sequences are SGHNT and YENEEA. In DNA form, the CDR3 reads TGTGCCAGCAGCTTAGGAGGAAGCGAAAAACTGTTTTTT. This gives the protein CASSLGGSEKLFF.

This clone was observed once. The chain carries TRBV5-4 and TRBJ1-1; D is unresolved. Germline CDR1 is SGHNT and CDR2 is YYREEE (reference sequence). V gave up 2 bases and J gave up 8 bases, with 16 bases separating them. This CDR3 spans 14 amino acids. CDR3 coding DNA: TGTGCCAGCAGCTTCAGCATCGGGGTCGTCGAAGCTTTCTTT. It encodes CASSFSIGVVEAFF.

The chain has TRBV6-4 and TRBJ2-5; 7 bases line up with TRBD2. This CDR3 comprises 13 residues. The V gene's germline CDR1 is MRHNA and CDR2 SNTAGT. Germline trimming cut 9 bases from V and 6 bases from J; bases unmatched to any gene: 10. The CDR3 protein is CARGAREPKTQYF. In nucleotides, the CDR3 is TGTGCCAGAGGTGCGCGGGAGCCCAAGACCCAGTACTTC.

This clone showed up just a few times. One end of the junction fails to match germline, which may point to a read error. CDR3 sequence (DNA): TGTGCCAGCAGCCAAGTCTCCCACGAGCAGTACTTC. As protein: CASSQVSHEQYF. The gene calls are TRBV3-1 (or the pseudogene TRBV3-2) and TRBJ2-7, with unresolved D. This CDR3 is built from 12 residues. The V gene's germline CDR1 is LGHDT and CDR2 YNNKEL (reference sequence).

The V call is TRBV2, the J call TRBJ1-2; the D is unclear. V was trimmed by 1 base and J by 0 bases, leaving 9 bases between them. The germline CDR1 and CDR2 sequences are SNHLY and FYNNEI. CDR3 length: 15 residues. The CDR3 region has the DNA TGTGCCAGCAGTGAAGTAGCAGTAGCTAACTATGGCTACACCTTC. Translated: CASSEVAVANYGYTF.

The table lists this clone with a few counts. The chain is built from TRBV28 and TRBJ2-1; 7 nucleotides line up with TRBD1. This CDR3 region has 14 residues. V lost 5 bases to trimming and J lost 7 bases; unmatched junction nucleotides: 8. Per the germline V gene, CDR1 is MDHEN and CDR2 is SYDVKM. CDR3 in DNA: TGTGCCAGCAGTCCCCCGGGACAGATGAATGAGCAGTTCTTC. Its protein product is CASSPPGQMNEQFF.

The chain couples TRBV9 to TRBJ2-1, with 7 bases matching TRBD1. J gave up 8 bases and V 7 bases, and 15 bases lay outside the gene matches. There are 15 residues in the CDR3. Per germline, CDR1 SGDLS and CDR2 YYNGEE. This CDR3 reads CASGFPATGSDEQFF. The CDR3 DNA sequence: TGTGCCAGCGGCTTCCCCGCGACAGGGTCTGATGAGCAGTTCTTC.

The chain has TRBV10-3 and TRBJ1-5; a weak D match, TRBD1 (6 bases). Germline V gene data show CDR1 as ENHRY and CDR2 as SYGVKD. Trimming removed 2 bases from V and 7 bases from J, with 18 bases in between. The CDR3 spans 16 residues. In nucleotides, the CDR3 is TGTGCCATCAGTGAGACCCGAGGAGGGGGGGGACAGCCCCAGCATTTT. This sequence encodes CAISETRGGGGQPQHF.

The J gene is TRBJ2-2, the V gene TRBV15; D is perhaps TRBD2 (5 bases). Germline loops: CDR1 LNHNV, CDR2 YYDKDF (reference sequence). Trimming left V 1 base short and J 0 bases short, with 9 bases between. CDR3 size: 16 residues. The CDR3 sequence: CATSRGSATNTGELFF. CDR3 nucleotide sequence: TGTGCCACCAGCAGAGGTAGCGCTACGAACACCGGGGAGCTGTTTTTT.

This chain's CDR3 is CASSVMSGIGTDTQYF. CDR3 DNA sequence: TGCGCCAGCAGCGTTATGAGCGGGATTGGCACAGATACGCAGTATTTT. The gene calls are TRBV5-1 and TRBJ2-3; 7 bases are a match to TRBD2. Germline loops: CDR1 SGHRS, CDR2 YFSETQ. This CDR3 comprises 16 residues. After removal of 4 bases from V and 1 base from J, the junction contained 9 bases not matched to a gene.

The V call is TRBV6-5, the J call TRBJ2-5; no definite D call. The CDR3 has 14 residues. The germline gives CDR1 MNHEY, CDR2 SVGAGI. Trimming stripped 0 bases from V and 0 bases from J, with 5 bases between. This CDR3 is CASSYSGNQETQYF. CDR3 nucleotide sequence: TGTGCCAGCAGTTACTCTGGCAACCAAGAGACCCAGTACTTC.

The genes are TRBV10-3 and TRBJ2-3; 11 positions agree with TRBD2. Germline CDR1 is ENHRY and CDR2 is SYGVKD. CDR3 size: 15 residues. The V segment lost 5 bases and the J segment 1 base; nucleotides outside the gene matches: 2. In DNA, the CDR3 is TGTGCCATCAGTCTAGCGGGGGGCCGCACAGATACGCAGTATTTT. Encoded protein: CAISLAGGRTDTQYF.

The chain uses TRBV9 and TRBJ2-1; D may be TRBD1 (6 bases). The CDR3 consists of 13 residues. V was shortened by 4 bases and J by 10 bases, with 15 bases between the two germline ends. From germline, CDR1 is SGDLS and CDR2 YYNGEE. The CDR3 is CASSPLGQTEQFF. CDR3 sequence (DNA): TGTGCCAGCAGCCCTCTCGGACAGACCGAGCAGTTCTTC.